The sequence of this T cell receptor (beta chain) was determined in a study of shared clonotypes between healthy human individuals. About the study: Donors were a couple of women and a few men aged 18 to 49.

Assay used: immunoSEQ multiplex PCR; TCRdb lists only in-frame clones, some missing. The table lists some 740,000 clones, 80% to 95% of them singletons. The naive CD8 fraction comprised CD45RO-negative cells positively selected for CCR7 and excluded terminally differentiated effector memory CD45RA+ cells. CDR1 is LGHNA and CDR2 is YSLEER in the germline V gene. The CDR3 length is 14 residues. V lost 0 bases and J 7 bases, leaving 12 bases between the germline ends. The sequenced material came from naive CD8+ T cells sorted from blood. The TCR was taken from a man in his thirties or forties in good health. The V call is TRBV4-3, the J call TRBJ1-2; D uncertain. The CDR3 is CASSQEIASRGYTF. The CDR3 nucleotides are TGCGCCAGCAGCCAAGAAATAGCCTCCCGTGGCTACACCTTC.